Listed here are 16 T cell receptor beta chains from one sample, sequenced in a study of blood T cell repertoires in COVID-19. Clones were sequenced by immunoSEQ multiplex PCR, and TCRdb holds only the in-frame ones, with some missing. The sample contains about 170,000 clones, 65% to 85% of which appear only once. The sequenced sample consisted of peripheral blood. The receptors were sampled from a human donor with acute or convalescent COVID-19. The donor label of this sample is uncertain.

This clone was seen only once. The chain links TRBV5-5 to TRBJ1-4; TRBD1 is a possible D gene (6 bases). Germline CDR1 SGHKS, CDR2 YYEKEE (reference sequence). The CDR3 runs to 16 residues. V gave up 4 bases and J gave up 10 bases, with 23 bases separating them. The CDR3 protein is CASSRWARGQPTKLFF. The CDR3 region has the DNA TGTGCCAGCAGCCGCTGGGCCCGGGGACAACCTACAAAACTGTTTTTT.

This clone was detected once. The CDR3 sequence is CASSFGETQYF. The CDR3 nucleotides read TGTGCCAGCAGCTTCGGAGAGACCCAGTACTTC. The rearrangement joins TRBV5-5 to TRBJ2-5; D is ambiguous. V lost 2 bases and J 4 bases, leaving 3 bases between the germline ends. The germline V gene encodes CDR1 SGHKS and CDR2 YYEKEE (reference sequence). The CDR3 runs to 11 residues. The full variable domain, in which reference TRBV5-5 and TRBJ2-5 provide the parts outside the CDR3, is DAGVTQSPTHLIKTRGQQVTLRCSPISGHKSVSWYQQVLGQGPQFIFQYYEKEERGRGNFPDRFSARQFPNYSSELNVNALLLGDSALYLCASSFGETQYFGPGTRLLVL.

The chain couples TRBV5-8 to TRBJ1-2; no clear D gene. V was trimmed by 2 bases and J by 3 bases, leaving 11 bases between them. The CDR3 is made up of 14 amino acids. Germline CDR1 and CDR2: SGHTS and YDEGEE. The CDR3 bases are TGTGCCAGCAGCTTTCCCCCAGAACACTATGGCTACACCTTC. Protein sequence: CASSFPPEHYGYTF.

The chain joins TRBV19 to TRBJ1-1; tentatively, D is TRBD1 (6 bases). This CDR3 comprises 14 residues. The ends were cut back, 5 bases at V and 4 bases at J, with 14 bases in the middle. Per germline, CDR1 LNHDA and CDR2 SQIVND (reference sequence). The CDR3: CASSSDRLGTEAFF. Written as DNA, the CDR3 is TGTGCCAGTAGTTCGGACAGATTAGGCACTGAAGCTTTCTTT.

This rearrangement joins TRBV19 to TRBJ2-1, with 8 bases identical to TRBD2. The CDR3 is 14 residues long. V trimming: 7 bases; J trimming: 3 bases; junction bases outside the gene matches: 5. Per germline, CDR1 LNHDA and CDR2 SQIVND (reference sequence). CDR3 nucleotide sequence: TGTGCCAGTAAAGGAGCGGGGGACTACAATGAGCAGTTCTTC. It yields the protein CASKGAGDYNEQFF.

The chain combines TRBV5-1 with TRBJ1-5, with 9 bases fitting TRBD1. The trim removed 4 bases at V and 8 bases at J, leaving 10 bases unmatched. This CDR3 comprises 15 residues. Germline CDR1 is SGHRS and CDR2 is YFSETQ. CDR3 nucleotides: TGCGCCAGCAGCGCCTCCGGGACAGGGAGTGAGCCCCAGCATTTT. As protein: CASSASGTGSEPQHF. The variable domain in full, with the rest retrieved from reference TRBV5-1 and TRBJ1-5, is KAGVTQTPRYLIKTRGQQVTLSCSPISGHRSVSWYQQTPGQGLQFLFEYFSETQRNKGNFPGRFSGRQFSNSRSEMNVSTLELGDSALYLCASSASGTGSEPQHFGDGTRLSIL.

The chain has TRBV5-8 and TRBJ1-6, with 10 bases aligning to TRBD1. The CDR3 is 19 amino acids. V shed 5 bases and J 7 bases; nucleotides not matched to a gene: 18. Germline loops: CDR1 SGHTS, CDR2 YDEGEE. The CDR3 region has the DNA TGTGCCAGCAGACCATGGGGACAGGGGCTTATGGGTGGCAATTCACCCCTCCACTTT. The encoded protein is CASRPWGQGLMGGNSPLHF.

The rearrangement links TRBV30 to TRBJ1-1; the D is unclear. V lost 0 bases and J 1 base, leaving 3 bases between the germline ends. Germline loops: CDR1 GTSNPN, CDR2 SVGIG (reference sequence). The CDR3 covers 12 residues. The CDR3 protein is CAWSVKNTEAFF. The CDR3, as DNA: TGTGCCTGGAGTGTCAAGAACACTGAAGCTTTCTTT. Full variable domain (rest looked up from reference TRBV30 and TRBJ1-1): SQTIHQWPATLVQPVGSPLSLECTVEGTSNPNLYWYRQAAGRGLQLLFYSVGIGQISSEVPQNLSASRPQDRQFILSSKKLLLSDSGFYLCAWSVKNTEAFFGQGTRLTVV.

The gene calls are TRBV30 and TRBJ1-2; D is possibly TRBD1 (6 bases). Germline assignment: CDR1 GTSNPN and CDR2 SVGIG (reference sequence). The CDR3 contains 13 residues. V was cut by 8 bases and J by 8 bases, with 21 bases left in between. This CDR3 reads CAHRGGGQGGYTF. CDR3 DNA: TGTGCCCACCGTGGTGGCGGGCAGGGGGGCTACACCTTC.

The rearrangement uses TRBV5-1 and TRBJ1-2; no definite D call. Germline assignment: CDR1 SGHRS and CDR2 YFSETQ. Between the trimmed V and J ends, which lost 2 bases and 6 bases, there was a span of 17 bases. The CDR3 runs 15 residues. The CDR3 loop reads CASSLREATSNGYTF. CDR3 in DNA: TGCGCCAGCAGCTTAAGGGAGGCGACATCAAATGGCTACACCTTC.

The chain has TRBV7-3 and TRBJ2-5, with D possibly matching TRBD2 (5 bases). V was pared by 0 bases and J by 4 bases, with 9 bases between. Looked up from germline, CDR1 is SGHTA and CDR2 is FQGTGA. The CDR3 spans 14 residues. The CDR3 nucleotides read TGTGCCAGCAGCTTAACGCCGGGGAGAGAGACCCAGTACTTC. This gives the protein CASSLTPGRETQYF.

A remark on this clone: At the DNA level, this CDR3 is encoded by other sequences in the same sample as well. V and J are TRBV6-5 and TRBJ2-7, with 8 bases lining up with TRBD2. Trimming took 6 bases from V and 4 from J; bases not matched to a gene: 5. The CDR3 is 13 residues long. Germline loops: CDR1 MNHEY, CDR2 SVGAGI. This CDR3 is CASSAGTSYEQYF. CDR3 nucleotides: TGTGCCAGCAGCGCCGGGACTAGTTACGAGCAGTACTTC.

The chain recombines TRBV5-1 with TRBJ2-7, with 11 bases lining up with TRBD2. The CDR3 extends over 15 amino acids. J gave up 0 bases and V 3 bases, and 2 bases lay outside the gene matches. Germline CDR1 is SGHRS and CDR2 is YFSETQ. The chain's CDR3 is CASSYSGGASYEQYF. CDR3 sequence (DNA): TGCGCCAGCAGCTATAGCGGGGGGGCCTCCTACGAGCAGTACTTC.

V is TRBV19 and J is TRBJ1-2; a possible D gene is TRBD1 (5 bases). Germline V gene sequence: CDR1 LNHDA, CDR2 SQIVND (reference sequence). CDR3 length: 16 residues. V was cut by 3 bases and J by 2 bases, with 16 bases left in between. CDR3: CASSIGGRAGNYGYTF. DNA of the CDR3: TGTGCCAGTAGTATCGGCGGCAGGGCAGGCAACTATGGCTACACCTTC.

V usage is TRBV5-1 and J usage is TRBJ1-2; D is possibly TRBD1 (5 bases). Germline V gene data show CDR1 as SGHRS and CDR2 as YFSETQ. V shed 5 bases and J shed 7 bases, with 9 bases lying between them. The CDR3 contains 11 residues. The CDR3 reads CASSGGAGYTF. CDR3 sequence (DNA): TGCGCCAGCAGTGGCGGGGCTGGCTACACCTTC.

This clone appeared many times. This chain joins TRBV30 and TRBJ1-2, with a weak D call TRBD1 (5 bases). Germline V gene data show CDR1 as GTSNPN and CDR2 as SVGIG (reference sequence). Between the trimmed V and J ends, which lost 8 bases and 5 bases, there was a span of 21 bases. The CDR3 is 14 residues long. CDR3 residues: CALNHLAGTYGYTF. The CDR3 DNA is TGTGCCCTCAACCACCTCGCGGGGACGTATGGCTACACCTTC.